The 9 T cell receptor beta chains below come from one sample, sequenced in a study of blood T cell repertoires in COVID-19. Produced via immunoSEQ multiplex PCR; TCRdb's table is partial and in-frame only. Among under 250,000 clones listed, around 80% were seen once. The source material was peripheral blood. These receptors all stem from a woman between 45 and 65 years old with acute or convalescent COVID-19.

The chain is built from TRBV11-1 and TRBJ1-2; 8 bases agree with TRBD1. V was pared by 5 bases and J by 8 bases, with 13 bases of the junction left unmatched. This CDR3 region has 15 residues. From germline, CDR1 is SGHAT and CDR2 FQDESV (reference sequence). DNA for the CDR3: TGTGCCAGCAGCCCTAGAGGACAGGGCGGATGGGGCTACACCTTC. Its translation: CASSPRGQGGWGYTF. Filled out from reference TRBV11-1 and TRBJ1-2, the complete variable domain reads EAEVAQSPRYKITEKSQAVAFWCDPISGHATLYWYRQILGQGPELLVQFQDESVVDDSQLPKDRFSAERLKGVDSTLKIQPAELGDSAMYLCASSPRGQGGWGYTFGSGTRLTVV.

The rearrangement joins TRBV5-4 to TRBJ2-5, with 10 nucleotides matching TRBD2. The J segment lost 0 bases and the V segment lost 4 bases, leaving 9 bases of the junction unmatched. This CDR3 is built from 17 residues. CDR1 SGHNT and CDR2 YYREEE come from the germline V gene (reference sequence). CDR3 sequence reads: CASSPQSGRVHQETQYF. CDR3 nucleotide sequence: TGTGCCAGCAGCCCCCAAAGCGGGAGGGTTCACCAAGAGACCCAGTACTTC. Drawing the rest from reference TRBV5-4 and TRBJ2-5, the complete variable domain is ETGVTQSPTHLIKTRGQQVTLRCSSQSGHNTVSWYQQALGQGPQFIFQYYREEENGRGNFPPRFSGLQFPNYSSELNVNALELDDSALYLCASSPQSGRVHQETQYFGPGTRLLVL.

The chain couples TRBV5-6 to TRBJ2-2; 9 bases map to TRBD1. Per the germline V gene, CDR1 is SGHDT and CDR2 is YYEEEE. V dropped 4 bases and J dropped 5; count of bases not matched to a gene: 6. This CDR3 is built from 15 residues. The chain's CDR3 is CASSPGTGRTGELFF. As DNA, the CDR3 is TGTGCCAGCAGCCCGGGGACAGGGAGAACCGGGGAGCTGTTTTTT.

The chain joins TRBV28 to TRBJ2-1; TRBD2 aligns across 8 bases. This CDR3 comprises 15 residues. Per the germline V gene, CDR1 is MDHEN and CDR2 is SYDVKM. V was pared by 7 bases and J by 4 bases, with 9 bases of the junction left unmatched. The CDR3 DNA reads TGTGCCAGCAAAGAAGCGGGAGCGGGATACAATGAGCAGTTCTTC. Translating it yields CASKEAGAGYNEQFF.

Only a few counts were recorded for this clone. V gene TRBV2 combines with J gene TRBJ2-5, with D maybe TRBD1 (6 bases). The CDR3 runs to 13 residues. Trimming took 4 bases from V and 6 from J, leaving 12 bases between them. Germline V gene lookup returns CDR1 SNHLY and CDR2 FYNNEI. This CDR3 reads CASSAGTKKTQYF. Here the CDR3 DNA reads TGTGCCAGCAGTGCCGGGACAAAAAAGACCCAGTACTTC.

This chain links TRBV18 with TRBJ1-1; 7 bases are a match to TRBD1. Trimming cost V 3 bases and J 4 bases; bases outside gene matches: 8. Germline V gene lookup returns CDR1 KGHSH and CDR2 LQKENI. This CDR3 is 15 amino acids long. The CDR3 protein is CASSPNRAGGTEAFF. In DNA, the CDR3 is TGTGCCAGCTCACCTAACCGCGCAGGGGGCACTGAAGCTTTCTTT.

This clone was detected a few times. The CDR3 reads CASSSLDRYEQYF. For the CDR3, the DNA is TGTGCCAGCAGTTCCCTCGACAGGTACGAGCAGTACTTC. This sequence joins TRBV27 and TRBJ2-7; TRBD1 might be the D (6 bases). Trimming pared 4 bases from V and 4 bases from J, leaving 11 bases between. The CDR3 sequence is 13 residues long. Germline assignment: CDR1 MNHEY and CDR2 SMNVEV (reference sequence).

This clone was recorded only once. V is TRBV7-2 and J is TRBJ1-2; TRBD1 is a possible D gene (6 bases). There are 15 residues in the CDR3. V was cut by 1 base and J by 4 bases, with 13 bases left in between. Germline CDR1 is SGHTA and CDR2 is FQGNSA. CDR3 sequence: CASSLERTVRYGYTF. The CDR3 bases are TGTGCCAGCAGCTTAGAGCGGACAGTCCGCTATGGCTACACCTTC.

This chain uses TRBV2 with TRBJ2-7; 11 bases line up with TRBD1. The V gene end was trimmed by 10 bases and the J gene end by 7 bases; junction bases not matched to a gene: 6. CDR3 length: 12 residues. Germline CDR1 and CDR2: SNHLY and FYNNEI. The CDR3 region has the DNA TGTGCCACCGGACAGGGGGCAGGGGAGCAGTACTTC. Protein sequence: CATGQGAGEQYF. Using reference TRBV2 and TRBJ2-7 for the parts outside the CDR3, the full variable domain is EPEVTQTPSHQVTQMGQEVILRCVPISNHLYFYWYRQILGQKVEFLVSFYNNEISEKSEIFDDQFSVERPDGSNFTLKIRSTKLEDSAMYFCATGQGAGEQYFGPGTRLTVT.